These 15 T cell receptor beta chains share one sample of origin, sequenced in a study of T cell changes during pregnancy in multiple sclerosis. TCRdb's table, derived via immunoSEQ multiplex PCR, lists solely in-frame clones and lacks some. This repertoire shows tens of thousands of clones, 85% to 95% found once; its top ten account for 1% to 1.5%. Specimen: peripheral blood. Source of these receptors: a female donor with multiple sclerosis, enrolled in a pregnancy study.

The chain uses TRBV27 and TRBJ1-5; the D gene is possibly TRBD1 (6 bases). CDR3 length equals 14 residues. V lost 6 bases, J lost 3 bases, and 12 bases lay in between. Germline V gene data show CDR1 as MNHEY and CDR2 as SMNVEV (reference sequence). This chain's CDR3 is CASRTGQPNQPQHF. The CDR3, as DNA: TGTGCCAGCAGGACAGGTCAACCCAATCAGCCCCAGCATTTT.

The J gene is TRBJ1-1, the V gene TRBV19; weak D call: TRBD1 (6 bases). Germline lookup yields CDR1 LNHDA and CDR2 SQIVND (reference sequence). This CDR3 has 17 residues. The V and J ends lost 6 bases and 0 bases respectively, with 20 bases between them. CDR3 sequence (DNA): TGTGCCAGTAGCGGGGGGACACGGCGCTTTATGAACACTGAAGCTTTCTTT. Protein sequence: CASSGGTRRFMNTEAFF.

V is TRBV5-6 and J is TRBJ1-2; the D gene is possibly TRBD1 (5 bases). Trimming cost V 0 bases and J 5 bases, with 17 bases left between them. Germline V gene data show CDR1 as SGHDT and CDR2 as YYEEEE. The CDR3 sequence is 16 residues long. The CDR3 DNA is TGTGCCAGCAGCTTGGATGAGAGGAGGACACTTTATGGCTACACCTTC. Translating gives CASSLDERRTLYGYTF.

This chain connects TRBV5-4 to TRBJ2-5; D remains ambiguous. CDR1 is SGHNT and CDR2 is YYREEE in the germline V gene (reference sequence). The CDR3 sequence is 14 residues long. V was clipped by 3 bases and J by 5 bases, with 14 bases between them. CDR3 DNA: TGTGCCAGCAGCTCAAGGACCACCTCGGAGACCCAGTACTTC. The encoded protein is CASSSRTTSETQYF.

This chain uses TRBV5-1 with TRBJ2-7; 8 bases are a match to TRBD1. V lost 1 base and J lost 6; bases outside the gene matches: 9. This CDR3 is 15 amino acids long. The V gene's germline CDR1 is SGHRS and CDR2 YFSETQ. CDR3 protein: CASSLQGALGSEQYF. In DNA form, the CDR3 reads TGCGCCAGCAGCTTGCAGGGGGCGTTGGGGTCCGAGCAGTACTTC.

This chain joins TRBV9 and TRBJ1-2, with unresolved D. The V gene lost 0 bases and the J gene lost 4 bases, with 10 bases spanning the gap. The CDR3 is 14 residues long. Germline V CDR1 and CDR2: SGDLS, YYNGEE. The DNA for the CDR3 is TGTGCCAGCAGCGTAGGTGAGACGGTCTATGGCTACACCTTC. Residues: CASSVGETVYGYTF.

This chain links TRBV13 with TRBJ2-5, with D possibly being TRBD1 or TRBD2 (5 bases each). V was trimmed by 5 bases and J by 5 bases, leaving 18 bases between them. Germline values: CDR1 PRHDT, CDR2 FYEKMQ (reference sequence). The CDR3 spans 15 residues. This CDR3 is CASSNSGYRGETQYF. CDR3 nucleotides: TGTGCCAGCAGCAACTCAGGGTATAGAGGGGAGACCCAGTACTTC.

The chain has TRBV5-6 and TRBJ1-2; the match to TRBD1 covers 8 bases. V lost 0 bases to trimming and J lost 8 bases; unmatched junction nucleotides: 3. CDR1 and CDR2 (germline): SGHDT, YYEEEE. The CDR3 runs to 13 residues. CDR3 sequence reads: CASSLGQGLGYTF. Here the CDR3 DNA reads TGTGCCAGCAGCTTGGGACAGGGGCTCGGCTACACCTTC. The full variable domain, its missing parts supplied by reference TRBV5-6 and TRBJ1-2, is DAGVTQSPTHLIKTRGQQVTLRCSPKSGHDTVSWYQQALGQGPQFIFQYYEEEERQRGNFPDRFSGHQFPNYSSELNVNALLLGDSALYLCASSLGQGLGYTFGSGTRLTVV.

The chain is built from TRBV28 and TRBJ1-2; maybe TRBD1 (5 bases). CDR3 size: 15 residues. The germline V gene has CDR1 MDHEN and CDR2 SYDVKM. V lost 5 bases to trimming and J lost 7 bases, with 20 bases between them. This CDR3 reads CASSPGDRNGGGYTF. CDR3 DNA: TGTGCCAGCAGTCCCGGGGACCGGAACGGGGGTGGCTACACCTTC.

The J gene is TRBJ2-2, the V gene TRBV6-4, with a tentative D call TRBD1 (6 bases). The CDR3 spans 16 residues. Germline V gene lookup returns CDR1 MRHNA and CDR2 SNTAGT. V lost 3 bases to trimming and J lost 2 bases, with 13 bases between them. The CDR3 bases are TGTGCCAGCAGTGAGGCCCCGGGACAAAACACCGGGGAGCTGTTTTTT. This sequence encodes CASSEAPGQNTGELFF.

Only one count was recorded for this clone. This chain joins TRBV6-1 and TRBJ1-4; D is perhaps TRBD1 (6 bases). Germline V gene lookup returns CDR1 MNHNS and CDR2 SASEGT. There are 15 residues in the CDR3. Trimming cost V 6 bases and J 8 bases, with 19 bases left between them. The CDR3 region has the DNA TGTGCCAGCAGGGAGGAGGACAGTTCTGGGGAAAAACTGTTTTTT. Its translation: CASREEDSSGEKLFF.

This chain links TRBV30 with TRBJ1-1; 7 bases match TRBD1. This CDR3 contains 14 residues. Germline lookup yields CDR1 GTSNPN and CDR2 SVGIG (reference sequence). V was pared by 3 bases and J by 2 bases, with 6 bases of the junction left unmatched. In DNA form, the CDR3 reads TGTGCCTGGAGGCCACAGGGGACCAACACTGAAGCTTTCTTT. This encodes CAWRPQGTNTEAFF.

The V gene is TRBV28, the J gene TRBJ2-1; D uncertain. V lost 6 bases to trimming and J lost 2 bases, with 5 bases between them. The CDR3 is made up of 12 amino acids. Per the germline V gene, CDR1 is MDHEN and CDR2 is SYDVKM. The CDR3 loop reads CASSGPYNEQFF. CDR3 nucleotides: TGTGCCAGCAGCGGCCCCTACAATGAGCAGTTCTTC.

The chain recombines TRBV30 with TRBJ2-7; TRBD1 or TRBD2 may be the D gene (7 bases each). This CDR3 has 16 residues. Per the germline V gene, CDR1 is GTSNPN and CDR2 is SVGIG (reference sequence). Trimming removed 1 base from V and 3 bases from J, with 19 bases in between. CDR3 DNA: TGTGCCTGGAGTGGGCTTAGACAGGGCGGGGGCTACGAGCAGTACTTC. It yields the protein CAWSGLRQGGGYEQYF.

The J gene is TRBJ2-1, the V gene TRBV15; 9 positions agree with TRBD1. Trimming took 2 bases from V and 3 from J; bases not matched to a gene: 5. Germline CDR1 reads LNHNV; CDR2 reads YYDKDF (reference sequence). The CDR3 contains 16 residues. The CDR3 region is CATSRHDRGIYNEQFF. The CDR3, as DNA: TGTGCCACCAGCAGACACGACAGGGGGATCTACAATGAGCAGTTCTTC.